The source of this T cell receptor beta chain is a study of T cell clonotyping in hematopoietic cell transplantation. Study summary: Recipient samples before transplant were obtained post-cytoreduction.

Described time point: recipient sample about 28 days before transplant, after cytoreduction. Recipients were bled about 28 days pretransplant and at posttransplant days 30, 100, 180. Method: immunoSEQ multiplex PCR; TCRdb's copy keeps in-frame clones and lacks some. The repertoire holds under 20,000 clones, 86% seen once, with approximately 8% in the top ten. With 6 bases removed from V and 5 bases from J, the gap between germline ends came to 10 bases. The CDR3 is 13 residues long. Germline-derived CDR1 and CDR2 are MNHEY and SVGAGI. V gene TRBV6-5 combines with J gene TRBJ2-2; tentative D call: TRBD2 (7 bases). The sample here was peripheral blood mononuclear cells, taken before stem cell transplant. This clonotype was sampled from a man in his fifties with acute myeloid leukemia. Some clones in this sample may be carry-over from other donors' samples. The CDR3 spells CASRRGGTGELFF. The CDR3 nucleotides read TGTGCCAGCAGGAGGGGGGGTACCGGGGAGCTGTTTTTT.